The 23 T cell receptor beta chains below all came from one sample that was sequenced in a study of blood T cell repertoires in COVID-19. The repertoire was sequenced with immunoSEQ multiplex PCR; TCRdb's copy has only in-frame clones and lacks some. Of roughly 240,000 clones listed, 80% to 90% are singletons. Sequencing used PBMCs or T cells enriched from blood (not recorded which). The source is a woman aged 25 to 39 with acute COVID-19.

This chain's CDR3 is CASSAYRTGGKYGANVLTF. DNA of the CDR3: TGTGCCAGCAGCGCTTACCGGACAGGGGGAAAGTACGGGGCCAACGTCCTGACTTTC. V is TRBV11-2 and J is TRBJ2-6, with 10 bases that match TRBD1. CDR3 size: 19 residues. Germline trimming cut 5 bases from V and 4 bases from J; bases unmatched to any gene: 14. Germline assignment: CDR1 SGHAT and CDR2 FQNNGV.

There are a few counts of this clone. The chain has TRBV6-4 and TRBJ2-3; the match to TRBD2 covers 7 bases. The CDR3 has 15 residues. With V trimmed by 2 bases and J by 3 bases, 5 bases remained unmatched. Germline CDR1 reads MRHNA; CDR2 reads SNTAGT. CDR3: CASSDTAGRTDTQYF. DNA of the CDR3: TGTGCCAGCAGTGACACAGCGGGGCGGACAGATACGCAGTATTTT.

V is TRBV3-1 (or the pseudogene TRBV3-2) and J is TRBJ1-6; D not certain. CDR3 length: 14 amino acids. V lost 6 bases, J lost 9 bases, and 15 bases lay in between. The V gene's germline CDR1 is LGHDT and CDR2 YNNKEL (reference sequence). The CDR3 protein is CASRHYSGGSPLHF. In nucleotides, the CDR3 is TGTGCCAGCAGACATTACAGTGGTGGTTCACCCCTCCACTTT.

The chain couples TRBV10-3 to TRBJ2-3, with 10 bases identical to TRBD1. The length of the CDR3 is 13 residues. Germline V lookup: CDR1 ENHRY, CDR2 SYGVKD. Trimming removed 9 bases from V and 4 bases from J; junction bases left unmatched: 4. CDR3 nucleotide sequence: TGTGCCATTCCCGGGACAGGGGCAGATACGCAGTATTTT. Translating gives CAIPGTGADTQYF.

J is TRBJ1-4 and V is TRBV13; 7 bases match TRBD1. This CDR3 comprises 15 residues. Per germline, CDR1 PRHDT and CDR2 FYEKMQ (reference sequence). Losses at the gene ends were 8 bases for V and 4 bases for J; bases not matched to a gene: 10. CDR3 residues: CASHRRGQGNEKLFF. CDR3 DNA: TGTGCCAGCCACCGAAGGGGGCAGGGTAATGAAAAACTGTTTTTT.

The chain recombines TRBV4-3 with TRBJ1-5; D gene ambiguous. The CDR3 extends over 17 amino acids. Germline CDR1 reads LGHNA; CDR2 reads YSLEER. V was cut by 0 bases and J by 2 bases, with 14 bases left in between. The CDR3 sequence: CASSQEVGITGNQPQHF. In DNA form, the CDR3 reads TGCGCCAGCAGCCAAGAGGTGGGCATAACGGGCAATCAGCCCCAGCATTTT.

The sample holds one count of this clone. Other DNA sequences within the sample encode an identical CDR3. The V call is TRBV5-4, the J call TRBJ1-1; D gene uncertain. V was cut by 0 bases and J by 1 base, with 4 bases left in between. The CDR3 sequence is 13 residues long. The germline CDR1 and CDR2 sequences are SGHNT and YYREEE (reference sequence). The CDR3 loop is CASSLARNTEAFF. The CDR3 nucleotides read TGTGCCAGCAGCTTGGCGAGGAACACTGAAGCTTTCTTT.

The gene calls are TRBV6-6 and TRBJ1-5; D unresolved. The germline CDR1 and CDR2 sequences are MNHNY and SVGAGI (reference sequence). This CDR3 contains 16 residues. V was trimmed by 3 bases and J by 0 bases, leaving 12 bases between them. In nucleotides, the CDR3 is TGTGCCAGCAGTTATGGCGGTAAATATAGCAATCAGCCCCAGCATTTT. Translating gives CASSYGGKYSNQPQHF.

The chain couples TRBV24-1 to TRBJ1-5; unclear D gene. The CDR3 covers 13 residues. Trimming removed 3 bases at V and 6 bases at J, with 8 bases between. The germline gives CDR1 KGHDR, CDR2 SFDVKD. The DNA of the CDR3 is TGTGCCACCAGTGATCATGAGGGTCAGCCCCAGCATTTT. Translating it yields CATSDHEGQPQHF.

This chain joins TRBV2 and TRBJ1-5, with D possibly matching TRBD1 (6 bases). V lost 6 bases to trimming and J lost 7 bases, with 19 bases between them. This CDR3 has 15 residues. The V gene's germline CDR1 is SNHLY and CDR2 FYNNEI. CDR3 loop: CASSPQGTIGQPQHF. The CDR3, as DNA: TGTGCCAGCAGCCCACAGGGAACCATCGGGCAGCCCCAGCATTTT.

V is TRBV4-1 and J is TRBJ2-7, with a tentative D call TRBD2 (6 bases). The V gene lost 1 base and the J gene lost 12 bases, with 16 bases spanning the gap. This CDR3 contains 13 residues. CDR1 is MGHRA, CDR2 YSYEKL, per germline. The chain's CDR3 is CASSQVGGGPRYF. CDR3 nucleotide sequence: TGCGCCAGCAGCCAAGTGGGAGGAGGCCCGCGGTACTTC.

This chain links TRBV5-4 with TRBJ2-3, with 8 nucleotides matching TRBD1. J gave up 7 bases and V 4 bases, and 11 bases lay outside the gene matches. The CDR3 extends over 15 amino acids. Germline-derived CDR1 and CDR2 are SGHNT and YYREEE (reference sequence). CDR3 region: CASSRTGSVEYTQYF. CDR3 DNA sequence: TGTGCCAGCAGCCGGACAGGGTCAGTCGAATATACGCAGTATTTT. Full variable domain (remainder filled in from reference TRBV5-4 and TRBJ2-3): ETGVTQSPTHLIKTRGQQVTLRCSSQSGHNTVSWYQQALGQGPQFIFQYYREEENGRGNFPPRFSGLQFPNYSSELNVNALELDDSALYLCASSRTGSVEYTQYFGPGTRLTVL.

The chain joins TRBV2 to TRBJ2-5, with 8 bases matching TRBD2. Germline CDR1 is SNHLY and CDR2 is FYNNEI. There are 17 residues in the CDR3. V lost 3 bases, J lost 2 bases, and 11 bases stayed unmatched. The CDR3 DNA is TGTGCCAGCAGTGAGTTTTCGCGGGGGGCACAGCAAGAGACCCAGTACTTC. Residues: CASSEFSRGAQQETQYF.

The gene calls are TRBV4-3 and TRBJ1-2; D is undetermined. CDR3 length equals 15 residues. V dropped 0 bases and J dropped 8 bases, with 16 bases sitting between them. Germline CDR1 is LGHNA and CDR2 is YSLEER. The CDR3 is CASSQDGPPRLGYTF. The CDR3 DNA is TGCGCCAGCAGCCAAGATGGCCCCCCTAGGTTAGGCTACACCTTC.

Here the CDR3 DNA reads TGTGCCAGCACCCGACAATCTGACAGGAGGAGCTACACCTTC. Protein sequence: CASTRQSDRRSYTF. The gene calls are TRBV6-5 and TRBJ1-2; maybe TRBD1 (6 bases). The V gene's germline CDR1 is MNHEY and CDR2 SVGAGI. The CDR3 spans 14 residues. V lost 7 bases, J lost 9 bases, and 21 bases lay in between.

The rearrangement uses TRBV5-4 and TRBJ1-2; 12 nucleotides line up with TRBD1. Trimming cost V 6 bases and J 4 bases; bases outside gene matches: 10. Germline CDR1 reads SGHNT; CDR2 reads YYREEE (reference sequence). The CDR3 totals 16 residues. The CDR3 reads CASTQPGTGGVYGYTF. The CDR3 DNA follows: TGTGCCAGCACCCAACCCGGGACAGGGGGCGTCTATGGCTACACCTTC. Full variable domain (missing parts from reference TRBV5-4 and TRBJ1-2): ETGVTQSPTHLIKTRGQQVTLRCSSQSGHNTVSWYQQALGQGPQFIFQYYREEENGRGNFPPRFSGLQFPNYSSELNVNALELDDSALYLCASTQPGTGGVYGYTFGSGTRLTVV.

V is TRBV4-2 and J is TRBJ1-2; 7 nucleotides agree with TRBD1. Trimming removed 8 bases from V and 2 bases from J; junction bases left unmatched: 8. The CDR3 extends over 14 amino acids. CDR1 is LGHNA, CDR2 YNFKEQ, per germline. CDR3 in amino acids: CASFSGTDNYGYTF. Written as DNA, the CDR3 is TGTGCCAGCTTTTCCGGGACAGACAACTATGGCTACACCTTC.

The rearrangement uses TRBV7-2 and TRBJ1-2; the D gene is possibly TRBD1 (6 bases). CDR1 is SGHTA, CDR2 FQGNSA, per germline. The CDR3 contains 17 residues. Trimming stripped 5 bases from V and 8 bases from J, with 27 bases between. CDR3 residues: CASSQTPTTGALGGYTF. CDR3 DNA: TGTGCCAGCAGCCAAACCCCTACGACAGGCGCATTGGGGGGCTACACCTTC.

The chain uses TRBV10-3 and TRBJ2-1, with 9 bases lining up with TRBD1. This CDR3 comprises 15 residues. Germline CDR1 reads ENHRY; CDR2 reads SYGVKD. The V segment lost 5 bases and the J segment 7 bases; nucleotides outside the gene matches: 9. CDR3 sequence reads: CAISNPDRGGNEQFF. As DNA, the CDR3 is TGTGCCATCAGTAACCCGGACAGGGGAGGGAATGAGCAGTTCTTC.

The CDR3 protein is CASSPRLTSSYNEQFF. The CDR3 DNA reads as TGTGCCAGCAGCCCACGACTGACGAGCTCCTACAATGAGCAGTTCTTC. The chain carries TRBV4-2 and TRBJ2-1; no clear D gene. CDR1 and CDR2 (germline): LGHNA, YNFKEQ. V lost 4 bases to trimming and J lost 0 bases, with 13 bases between them. There are 16 residues in the CDR3.

The chain uses TRBV7-2 and TRBJ2-2, with D possibly matching TRBD2 (5 bases). Germline assignment: CDR1 SGHTA and CDR2 FQGNSA. Trimming took off 2 bases at V and 5 bases at J, with 15 bases between the two ends. The CDR3 is made up of 16 amino acids. For the CDR3, the DNA is TGTGCCAGCAGCTTAAACGTTCACGGGGTAACCGGGGAGCTGTTTTTT. Amino acids: CASSLNVHGVTGELFF.

The chain links TRBV2 to TRBJ2-5; TRBD2 matches at 8 bases. The CDR3 covers 13 residues. Trimming at V came to 6 bases and at J to 6 bases, leaving 6 bases not matched to a gene. From germline, CDR1 is SNHLY and CDR2 FYNNEI. CDR3 loop: CASRPGLVKTQYF. In DNA, the CDR3 is TGTGCCAGCAGGCCGGGACTAGTAAAGACCCAGTACTTC.

This clone was counted a few times. CDR3 residues: CSAGLWGGQSYTF. The CDR3 DNA reads as TGCAGCGCCGGACTGTGGGGGGGCCAGAGCTACACCTTC. The V and J genes are TRBV29-1 and TRBJ1-2, with D possibly matching TRBD1 (6 bases). V shed 7 bases and J shed 9 bases, with 21 bases lying between them. The CDR3 runs to 13 residues. CDR1 SQVTM and CDR2 ANQGSEA come from the germline V gene. The complete variable domain, with remaining parts taken from reference TRBV29-1 and TRBJ1-2, reads SAVISQKPSRDICQRGTSLTIQCQVDSQVTMMFWYRQQPGQSLTLIATANQGSEATYESGFVIDKFPISRPNLTFSTLTVSNMSPEDSSIYLCSAGLWGGQSYTFGSGTRLTVV.